This T cell receptor beta chain was sequenced in a study of blood T cells in healthy people across ages. Study conclusions and caveats: Researchers deemed the diversity estimates from one million T cells underestimates. Not knowing donor CMV status may have confounded expanded clonotype changes.

For the second PCR, which ran for roughly 7 to 11 cycles, a sample-barcoded 5' primer and a J-beta primer mix were used. TCRdb ran MiXCR on the 5' RACE reads and lists one entry per CDR3 protein. Among some 670,000 distinct CDR3 sequences listed, under 65% were seen once. The ends were cut back, 3 bases at V and 1 base at J, with 11 bases in the middle. Looked up from germline, CDR1 is SGHRS and CDR2 is YFSETQ. The CDR3 runs 15 residues. Ten or more counts support this clonotype. What it binds is unknown. Sequencing was performed on blood. The sequence came from a woman aged 80 or older in good health. V usage is TRBV5-1 and J usage is TRBJ2-1; no clear D gene. DNA for the CDR3: TGCGCCAGCAGCTGGGTTGCTGGATCCTACAATGAGCAGTTCTTC. Translating it yields CASSWVAGSYNEQFF. Combining the CDR3 with reference TRBV5-1 and TRBJ2-1 gives the whole variable domain KAGVTQTPRYLIKTRGQQVTLSCSPISGHRSVSWYQQTPGQGLQFLFEYFSETQRNKGNFPGRFSGRQFSNSRSEMNVSTLELGDSALYLCASSWVAGSYNEQFFGPGTRLTVL.